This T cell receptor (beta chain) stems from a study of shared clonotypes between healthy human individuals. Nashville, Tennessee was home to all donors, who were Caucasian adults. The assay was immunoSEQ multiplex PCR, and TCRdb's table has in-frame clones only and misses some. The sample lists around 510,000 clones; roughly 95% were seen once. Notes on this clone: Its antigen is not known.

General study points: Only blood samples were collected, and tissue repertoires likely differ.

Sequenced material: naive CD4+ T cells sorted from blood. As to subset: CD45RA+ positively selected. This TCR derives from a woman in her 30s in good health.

The CDR3 sequence is CASSKDRGRETQYF. DNA of the CDR3: TGTGCCAGCAGCAAAGACAGGGGTCGGGAGACCCAGTACTTC. V usage is TRBV7-2 and J usage is TRBJ2-5, with TRBD1 matching 8 bases. In germline, CDR1 is SGHTA, CDR2 FQGNSA. The V gene end was trimmed by 5 bases and the J gene end by 5 bases; junction bases not matched to a gene: 7. This CDR3 spans 14 amino acids.